The 10 T cell receptor beta chains presented below share a single source sample, sequenced in a study of blood T cell repertoires in COVID-19. Produced via immunoSEQ multiplex PCR; TCRdb's table is partial and in-frame only. The sample has just over 250,000 clones, more than 90% seen once. Sequenced material: peripheral blood. These receptors all come from a person in their late teens or twenties with COVID-19, enrolled during active disease.

The chain is built from TRBV9 and TRBJ2-6; 7 bases line up with TRBD1. Trimming removed 1 base from V and 4 bases from J; junction bases left unmatched: 2. CDR3 length: 15 residues. Germline CDR1 reads SGDLS; CDR2 reads YYNGEE. DNA for the CDR3: TGTGCCAGCAGCGTATGGGGACAGGGGGCCAACGTCCTGACTTTC. It codes for CASSVWGQGANVLTF.

The V gene is TRBV24-1, the J gene TRBJ1-2, with 7 bases that match TRBD1. V lost 4 bases to trimming and J lost 1 base; unmatched junction nucleotides: 8. The CDR3 is made up of 16 amino acids. CDR1 KGHDR and CDR2 SFDVKD come from the germline V gene. The DNA of the CDR3 is TGTGCCACCAGTGACCGCGACAGGGAAGGTAACTATGGCTACACCTTC. Translating gives CATSDRDREGNYGYTF.

The gene calls are TRBV6-4 and TRBJ2-3, with TRBD1 identical over 8 bases. The CDR3 has 14 residues. The trim removed 4 bases at V and 4 bases at J, leaving 4 bases unmatched. Germline assignment: CDR1 MRHNA and CDR2 SNTAGT. The CDR3 sequence is CASSVDRGSDTQYF. CDR3 bases: TGTGCCAGCAGTGTAGACAGGGGATCAGATACGCAGTATTTT.

This chain links TRBV5-1 with TRBJ2-1; 12 positions match TRBD2. J was trimmed by 4 bases and V by 4 bases; bases with no gene match: 15. The CDR3 sequence is 19 residues long. Germline assignment: CDR1 SGHRS and CDR2 YFSETQ. CDR3 nucleotides: TGCGCCAGCAGCATTGGACTAGCGGGAAGCACGATGACTTACAATGAGCAGTTCTTC. It encodes CASSIGLAGSTMTYNEQFF.

This clone occurred once. J is TRBJ1-1 and V is TRBV12-2. TRBV12-2 is an annotated pseudogene. The CDR3 is 14 residues long. The CDR3 sequence is CASRPRVQNTEAFF. Written as DNA, the CDR3 is TGTGCAAGTCGCCCCCGGGTTCAGAACACTGAAGCTTTCTTT.

With regard to this clone: An end of the junction differs from the germline gene, which may be a read error. V gene TRBV24-1 combines with J gene TRBJ2-1; TRBD2 aligns across 8 bases. Germline V lookup: CDR1 KGHDR, CDR2 SFDVKD. This CDR3 comprises 11 residues. The CDR3 DNA follows: TGTGCCACCAGTGATGGGACTAGGTGGCTCTTC. Its protein product is CATSDGTRWLF.

In the case of this clone: This CDR3 is also generated by other DNA sequences in the sample. This chain links TRBV5-4 with TRBJ2-7; 7 nucleotides match TRBD2. The CDR3 has 13 amino acids. Germline loops: CDR1 SGHNT, CDR2 YYREEE (reference sequence). Trimming took 0 bases from V and 4 from J; bases not matched to a gene: 1. The CDR3 reads CASSLGGRYEQYF. Here the CDR3 DNA reads TGTGCCAGCAGCTTGGGCGGGAGATACGAGCAGTACTTC.

The gene calls are TRBV19 and TRBJ2-3, with D possibly being TRBD2 (5 bases). The germline CDR1 and CDR2 sequences are LNHDA and SQIVND (reference sequence). The CDR3 runs 15 residues. V gave up 0 bases and J gave up 6 bases, with 13 bases separating them. The CDR3 loop is CASSIDPDLGDTQYF. The DNA of the CDR3 is TGTGCCAGTAGTATAGACCCGGACTTAGGCGATACGCAGTATTTT.

The rearrangement uses TRBV13 and TRBJ2-2; D gene uncertain. From germline, CDR1 is PRHDT and CDR2 FYEKMQ (reference sequence). Trimming removed 0 bases at V and 3 bases at J, with 5 bases between. CDR3 length: 14 amino acids. CDR3 residues: CASSLGRDTGELFF. The DNA of the CDR3 is TGTGCCAGCAGCTTAGGCCGGGACACCGGGGAGCTGTTTTTT.

The CDR3 loop reads CASSLWDRGPETQYF. CDR3 in DNA: TGTGCCAGCAGTCTCTGGGACAGGGGACCAGAGACCCAGTACTTC. The chain combines TRBV2 with TRBJ2-5, with TRBD1 matching over 10 bases. Germline V gene lookup returns CDR1 SNHLY and CDR2 FYNNEI. V dropped 5 bases and J dropped 4; count of bases not matched to a gene: 7. This CDR3 is 15 amino acids long.